This passage covers 4 T cell receptor beta chains from one sample sequenced in a study of blood T cell repertoires in COVID-19. Sequencing used immunoSEQ multiplex PCR; TCRdb keeps in-frame clones, though not all of them. The data hold under 300,000 clones, with more than 75% observed a single time. What was sequenced was peripheral blood. The source of these receptors is an elderly man with acute or convalescent COVID-19.

This clone was recorded a few times. V usage is TRBV19 and J usage is TRBJ1-2; TRBD1 might be the D (6 bases). This CDR3 has 15 amino acids. V was clipped by 6 bases and J by 3 bases, with 17 bases between them. Looked up from germline, CDR1 is LNHDA and CDR2 is SQIVND (reference sequence). The CDR3 DNA sequence: TGTGCCAGTAGGGGGGCCAGGGGAGCGGACTATGGCTACACCTTC. This encodes CASRGARGADYGYTF.

This sequence joins TRBV24-1 and TRBJ2-1; 13 bases match TRBD2. The J segment lost 7 bases and the V segment lost 5 bases, leaving 1 base of the junction unmatched. The germline V gene has CDR1 KGHDR and CDR2 SFDVKD. The CDR3 extends over 14 amino acids. CDR3 sequence (DNA): TGTGCCACCAGTGTGACTAGCGGGAGGAATGAGCAGTTCTTC. This gives the protein CATSVTSGRNEQFF.

In DNA, the CDR3 is TGCGCCAGCAGCTTGAACAGGGCAGGCACTGAAGCTTTCTTT. This sequence encodes CASSLNRAGTEAFF. The chain combines TRBV5-1 with TRBJ1-1, with a possible D match to TRBD1 (6 bases). The germline CDR1 and CDR2 sequences are SGHRS and YFSETQ. CDR3 length: 14 residues. V was clipped by 1 base and J by 4 bases, with 11 bases between them.

This sequence joins TRBV7-9 and TRBJ1-4, with 7 positions matching TRBD1. Unmatched junction bases numbered 4, after V lost 1 base and J lost 2 bases. The CDR3 is 16 amino acids. CDR1 is SEHNR, CDR2 FQNEAQ, per germline (reference sequence). The CDR3 is CASSLEGAYTNEKLFF. CDR3 in DNA: TGTGCCAGCAGCTTAGAGGGGGCGTATACTAATGAAAAACTGTTTTTT.